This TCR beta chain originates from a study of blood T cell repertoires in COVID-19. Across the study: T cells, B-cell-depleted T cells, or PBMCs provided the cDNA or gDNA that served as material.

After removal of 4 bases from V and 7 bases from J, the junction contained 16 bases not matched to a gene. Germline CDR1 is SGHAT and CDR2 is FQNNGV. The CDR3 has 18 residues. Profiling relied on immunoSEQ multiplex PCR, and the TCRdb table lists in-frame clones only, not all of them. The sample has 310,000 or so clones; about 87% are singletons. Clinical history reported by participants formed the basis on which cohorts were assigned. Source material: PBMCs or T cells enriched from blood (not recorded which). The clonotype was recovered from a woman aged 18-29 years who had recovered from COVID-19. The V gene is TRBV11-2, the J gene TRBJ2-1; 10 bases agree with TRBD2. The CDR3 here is CASSSGGSSGSYGNEQFF. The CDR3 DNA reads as TGTGCCAGCAGCTCAGGAGGGTCTAGCGGGAGTTATGGTAATGAGCAGTTCTTC.